A single sample gave rise to the 31 T cell receptor beta chains below, sequenced in a study of cytomegalovirus exposure and HLA in healthy donors. This PCR relied on a set of 60 Vbeta primers and 13 Jbeta primers. Method: immunoSEQ multiplex PCR; TCRdb's copy keeps in-frame clones and lacks some. The sample lists roughly 220,000 clones; 70% to 90% were seen once. Sequencing was performed on PBMCs. These receptors all come from a man aged 25 to 40 in good health and CMV-seronegative.

This chain connects TRBV11-1 to TRBJ1-2; no firm D call. The CDR3 consists of 16 residues. V lost 5 bases and J lost 6, with 22 bases in between. Germline values: CDR1 SGHAT, CDR2 FQDESV (reference sequence). In DNA form, the CDR3 reads TGTGCCAGCAGCCCGGGCATCACCTCCGACGGGAATGGCTACACCTTC. Translation: CASSPGITSDGNGYTF.

This chain connects TRBV5-8 to TRBJ1-4, with TRBD1 matching 9 bases. The CDR3 runs to 14 residues. The V gene end was trimmed by 3 bases and the J gene end by 6 bases; junction bases not matched to a gene: 3. CDR1 is SGHTS, CDR2 YDEGEE, per germline. The CDR3 sequence: CASSSGTGYEKLFF. CDR3 bases: TGTGCCAGCAGCTCCGGGACAGGGTATGAAAAACTGTTTTTT.

The gene calls are TRBV7-9 and TRBJ1-1; D remains ambiguous. The CDR3 totals 11 residues. In germline, CDR1 is SEHNR, CDR2 FQNEAQ (reference sequence). Trimming removed 9 bases from V and 1 base from J, with 6 bases in between. The CDR3 bases are TGTGCCAGTGAGGGGAACACTGAAGCTTTCTTT. This sequence encodes CASEGNTEAFF.

As regards this clone: A junction end diverges from the germline sequence, so it may reflect a read error. V gene TRBV7-9 combines with J gene TRBJ2-7; D possibly corresponds to TRBD1 (6 bases). Germline CDR1 reads SEHNR; CDR2 reads FQNEAQ (reference sequence). The CDR3 extends over 14 amino acids. CDR3 in amino acids: CSSSLQDRTYEQYF. The CDR3 nucleotides are TGTTCCAGCAGCCTCCAGGACAGAACCTACGAGCAGTACTTC.

This sequence joins TRBV2 and TRBJ2-7, with TRBD1 matching 10 bases. V was clipped by 5 bases and J by 6 bases; unmatched bases: 7. The CDR3 consists of 14 residues. Germline CDR1 and CDR2: SNHLY and FYNNEI. CDR3 sequence reads: CASSYDRGLIEQYF. In DNA form, the CDR3 reads TGTGCCAGCAGTTACGACAGGGGGCTTATCGAGCAGTACTTC.

The rearrangement uses TRBV19 and TRBJ2-7; TRBD1 aligns across 8 bases. Losses at the gene ends were 6 bases for V and 3 bases for J; bases not matched to a gene: 13. The germline gives CDR1 LNHDA, CDR2 SQIVND (reference sequence). The CDR3 length is 16 residues. The CDR3 nucleotides are TGTGCCAGTAGAGGAGGACAGGGATTTGGGGACTACGAGCAGTACTTC. The encoded protein is CASRGGQGFGDYEQYF. Variable domain in full (rest from reference TRBV19 and TRBJ2-7): DGGITQSPKYLFRKEGQNVTLSCEQNLNHDAMYWYRQDPGQGLRLIYYSQIVNDFQKGDIAEGYSVSREKKESFPLTVTSAQKNPTAFYLCASRGGQGFGDYEQYFGPGTRLTVT.

Concerning this clone: Germline is not matched at one junction end, which may reflect a read error. This chain links TRBV6-1 with TRBJ2-7; no clear D. Looked up from germline, CDR1 is MNHNS and CDR2 is SASEGT. The CDR3 has 10 amino acids. CDR3 nucleotides: TGTGCCAGCAGTGCCTCCGTTAAGGAGTTC. It is translated as CASSASVKEF.

The V call is TRBV5-1, the J call TRBJ1-4, with D possibly being TRBD1 (6 bases). Germline V gene data show CDR1 as SGHRS and CDR2 as YFSETQ. The CDR3 has 17 residues. V was trimmed by 4 bases and J by 1 base, leaving 17 bases between them. CDR3 bases: TGCGCCAGCAGCCCCCAGGGGTTGGGTAGAACTAATGAAAAACTGTTTTTT. This encodes CASSPQGLGRTNEKLFF.

The chain links TRBV11-2 to TRBJ2-7; the D gene is possibly TRBD2 (6 bases). The V and J ends lost 6 bases and 1 base respectively, with 16 bases between them. CDR1 and CDR2 (germline): SGHAT, FQNNGV. This CDR3 has 15 residues. For the CDR3, the DNA is TGTGCCAGCAGGAAACCTGGGAGGCGGTCCTACGAGCAGTACTTC. Translated, it gives CASRKPGRRSYEQYF. Full variable domain (remainder filled in from reference TRBV11-2 and TRBJ2-7): EAGVAQSPRYKIIEKRQSVAFWCNPISGHATLYWYQQILGQGPKLLIQFQNNGVVDDSQLPKDRFSAERLKGVDSTLKIQPAKLEDSAVYLCASRKPGRRSYEQYFGPGTRLTVT.

The rearrangement uses TRBV5-4 and TRBJ2-1, with 12 positions matching TRBD2. Germline assignment: CDR1 SGHNT and CDR2 YYREEE (reference sequence). This CDR3 is 17 amino acids long. The V gene end was trimmed by 4 bases and the J gene end by 6 bases; junction bases not matched to a gene: 11. The CDR3 DNA sequence: TGTGCCAGCAGCACACCGACTAGCGGGGGATCCGGCAATGAGCAGTTCTTC. Amino acid sequence: CASSTPTSGGSGNEQFF.

The genes are TRBV19 and TRBJ1-1; maybe TRBD1 (6 bases). This CDR3 region has 15 residues. Germline V lookup: CDR1 LNHDA, CDR2 SQIVND (reference sequence). V was trimmed by 2 bases and J by 1 base, leaving 11 bases between them. The CDR3 sequence is CASSITGIQNTEAFF. The CDR3 DNA follows: TGTGCCAGTAGTATAACAGGGATTCAGAACACTGAAGCTTTCTTT.

V usage is TRBV10-2 and J usage is TRBJ2-3, with D tentatively TRBD2 (6 bases). The ends were cut back, 2 bases at V and 2 bases at J, with 14 bases in the middle. Germline CDR1 and CDR2: WSHSY and SAAADI. The CDR3 loop spans 16 amino acids. CDR3: CASSESSGRTTDTQYF. CDR3 in DNA: TGCGCCAGCAGTGAGAGTTCAGGGAGGACCACAGATACGCAGTATTTT.

CDR3 DNA: TGTGCCAGTACAGGGGGCCGGTCGGGCCAGCCCCAGCATTTT. Protein product: CASTGGRSGQPQHF. The chain recombines TRBV19 with TRBJ1-5; the match to TRBD1 covers 8 bases. The CDR3 runs 14 residues. Losses at the gene ends were 7 bases for V and 7 bases for J; bases not matched to a gene: 9. Germline CDR1 LNHDA, CDR2 SQIVND (reference sequence).

The CDR3 DNA follows: TGTGCCAGCACCGAAGCAAACACTGAAGCTTTCTTT. Translating gives CASTEANTEAFF. The V call is TRBV28, the J call TRBJ1-1; D is unclear. Deletions cut 7 bases from V and 2 bases from J, with 8 bases between. The CDR3 has 12 amino acids. Germline loops: CDR1 MDHEN, CDR2 SYDVKM.

In DNA, the CDR3 is TGTGCCAGCAGTTTGGGACAGGGGGCGATCAACGGGGAGCTGTTTTTT. It is translated as CASSLGQGAINGELFF. The gene calls are TRBV6-5 and TRBJ2-2; TRBD1 matches 12 bases. The CDR3 spans 16 residues. Trimming removed 4 bases from V and 7 bases from J; junction bases left unmatched: 7. The germline CDR1 and CDR2 sequences are MNHEY and SVGAGI.

V usage is TRBV27 and J usage is TRBJ2-7; no definite D call. Trimming left V 2 bases short and J 3 bases short, with 8 bases between. Germline V lookup: CDR1 MNHEY, CDR2 SMNVEV (reference sequence). The CDR3 contains 13 residues. The CDR3 spells CASSLGGNYEQYF. CDR3 in DNA: TGTGCCAGCAGTTTAGGCGGTAACTACGAGCAGTACTTC.

The chain couples TRBV7-9 to TRBJ2-5, with D possibly matching TRBD2 (6 bases). CDR1 SEHNR and CDR2 FQNEAQ come from the germline V gene (reference sequence). The length of the CDR3 is 15 residues. V gave up 4 bases and J gave up 6 bases, with 18 bases separating them. DNA for the CDR3: TGTGCCAGCAGCTCAACCGGGACTGCGGTAAAGACCCAGTACTTC. It yields the protein CASSSTGTAVKTQYF.

This clone was recorded only once. The chain has TRBV4-1 and TRBJ1-2, with 7 positions matching TRBD1. V shed 0 bases and J 4 bases; nucleotides not matched to a gene: 8. The CDR3 has 16 residues. From germline, CDR1 is MGHRA and CDR2 YSYEKL. In DNA form, the CDR3 reads TGCGCCAGCAGCCAAGATTCGGGACAGACCGTCTATGGCTACACCTTC. Translated, it gives CASSQDSGQTVYGYTF.

The chain uses TRBV5-4 and TRBJ2-7; TRBD1 agrees at 8 bases. Germline V lookup: CDR1 SGHNT, CDR2 YYREEE (reference sequence). CDR3 size: 15 residues. V lost 0 bases and J lost 2; bases outside the gene matches: 4. This CDR3 is CASSLGDRHPYEQYF. CDR3 coding DNA: TGTGCCAGCAGCTTGGGGGACAGGCACCCCTACGAGCAGTACTTC.

The V gene is TRBV2, the J gene TRBJ2-7, with 8 bases fitting TRBD1. The CDR3 consists of 14 residues. Unmatched junction bases numbered 12, after V lost 8 bases and J lost 6 bases. CDR1 is SNHLY and CDR2 is FYNNEI in the germline V gene. The CDR3 DNA is TGTGCCAGCGCCAGGACAGGGTTGCGCCCCGAGCAGTACTTC. This codes for CASARTGLRPEQYF.

The chain uses TRBV11-3 and TRBJ2-4; 11 bases map to TRBD1. J was trimmed by 1 base and V by 6 bases; bases with no gene match: 14. CDR3 length: 19 residues. Germline values: CDR1 SGHNT, CDR2 YENEEA. CDR3 coding DNA: TGTGCCAGCAGGAATTTGTGGACAGGGGGCGCTAAGGCCAAAAACATTCAGTACTTC. Translated: CASRNLWTGGAKAKNIQYF.

The chain is built from TRBV10-1 and TRBJ2-3; weak D call: TRBD1 (7 bases). The germline V gene has CDR1 WNHNN and CDR2 SYGVQD (reference sequence). The CDR3 is made up of 16 amino acids. Trimming took 3 bases from V and 4 from J, leaving 17 bases between them. The CDR3: CASSEGGAGGADTQYF. CDR3 nucleotide sequence: TGCGCCAGCAGTGAAGGAGGGGCAGGGGGAGCAGATACGCAGTATTTT.

The V and J genes are TRBV6-5 and TRBJ2-5; TRBD1 matches 10 bases. The DNA end lines up better with TRBJ2-7; the J call may be wrong. The CDR3 runs 14 residues. The germline CDR1 and CDR2 sequences are MNHEY and SVGAGI. This chain's CDR3 is CASSYGQGAYEQYF. In nucleotides, the CDR3 is TGTGCCAGCAGTTACGGACAGGGGGCCTACGAGCAGTACTTC.

The genes are TRBV4-1 and TRBJ2-7, with D possibly TRBD1 on 5 matching bases. There are 15 residues in the CDR3. The V and J ends lost 0 bases and 2 bases respectively, with 11 bases between them. The germline V gene has CDR1 MGHRA and CDR2 YSYEKL. CDR3 sequence: CASSQDRAPTYEQYF. The CDR3 coding sequence is TGCGCCAGCAGCCAAGACAGGGCCCCAACCTACGAGCAGTACTTC.

The chain employs TRBV28 and TRBJ2-7; TRBD1 agrees at 7 bases. V lost 5 bases, J lost 6 bases, and 19 bases stayed unmatched. This CDR3 spans 17 amino acids. Germline lookup yields CDR1 MDHEN and CDR2 SYDVKM. In DNA form, the CDR3 reads TGTGCCAGCAGTCCTATCCGCCAGACAGGGAGTTTCCGCGAGCAGTACTTC. Translating it yields CASSPIRQTGSFREQYF.

This clone came up a few times. V is TRBV5-6 and J is TRBJ2-4; D is undetermined. Germline assignment: CDR1 SGHDT and CDR2 YYEEEE. Trimming pared 7 bases from V and 1 base from J, leaving 6 bases between. This CDR3 region has 12 residues. CDR3 sequence reads: CASLGAKNIQYF. The DNA for the CDR3 is TGTGCCAGCCTTGGCGCCAAAAACATTCAGTACTTC.

The chain joins TRBV11-2 to TRBJ1-5; 9 bases are a match to TRBD1. J lost 4 bases, V lost 5 bases, and 3 bases had no gene match. The CDR3 contains 14 residues. Germline lookup yields CDR1 SGHAT and CDR2 FQNNGV. Here the CDR3 reads CASSRGQGNQPQHF. The CDR3 DNA is TGTGCCAGCAGCCGTGGACAGGGGAATCAGCCCCAGCATTTT.

J is TRBJ1-1 and V is TRBV2; maybe TRBD1 (5 bases). V lost 1 base and J lost 3, with 9 bases in between. The CDR3 is 14 amino acids. CDR1 and CDR2 (germline): SNHLY, FYNNEI. The CDR3 sequence is CASSEESGDTEAFF. For the CDR3, the DNA is TGTGCCAGCAGTGAAGAGTCGGGGGACACTGAAGCTTTCTTT.

The chain combines TRBV10-3 with TRBJ2-3, with D unclear. Germline CDR1 and CDR2: ENHRY and SYGVKD. The CDR3 is 13 amino acids. The V end was cut by 4 bases, the J end by 8 bases, with 13 bases between. The CDR3 DNA follows: TGTGCCATCAGTGGCGCTCTCCCCCTTACGCAGTATTTT. Translation gives CAISGALPLTQYF.

This chain joins TRBV5-1 and TRBJ2-5; TRBD2 matches at 8 bases. CDR1 is SGHRS and CDR2 is YFSETQ in the germline V gene. CDR3 size: 15 residues. The V segment lost 5 bases and the J segment 0 bases; nucleotides outside the gene matches: 6. CDR3 nucleotide sequence: TGCGCCAGCAGTATTAGCGGGGCGTACCAAGAGACCCAGTACTTC. It encodes CASSISGAYQETQYF. The full variable domain, with the rest looked up from reference TRBV5-1 and TRBJ2-5, is KAGVTQTPRYLIKTRGQQVTLSCSPISGHRSVSWYQQTPGQGLQFLFEYFSETQRNKGNFPGRFSGRQFSNSRSEMNVSTLELGDSALYLCASSISGAYQETQYFGPGTRLLVL.

This clone was observed once. V usage is TRBV9 and J usage is TRBJ1-5; 7 bases are shared with TRBD1. The J segment lost 3 bases and the V segment lost 2 bases, leaving 5 bases of the junction unmatched. Germline CDR1 reads SGDLS; CDR2 reads YYNGEE. This CDR3 contains 15 residues. As DNA, the CDR3 is TGTGCCAGCAGCGTGACCGGGACAGTCAATCAGCCCCAGCATTTT. It translates to CASSVTGTVNQPQHF.